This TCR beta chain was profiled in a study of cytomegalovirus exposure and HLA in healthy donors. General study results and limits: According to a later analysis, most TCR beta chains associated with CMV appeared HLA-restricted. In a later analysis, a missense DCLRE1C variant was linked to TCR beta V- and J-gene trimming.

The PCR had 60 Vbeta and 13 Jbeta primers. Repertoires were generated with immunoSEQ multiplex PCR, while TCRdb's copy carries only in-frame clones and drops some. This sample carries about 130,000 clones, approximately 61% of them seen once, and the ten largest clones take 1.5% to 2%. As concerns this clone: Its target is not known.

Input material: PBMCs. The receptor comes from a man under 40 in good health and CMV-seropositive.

DNA of the CDR3: TGTGCCAGCAGCACCCTGCGGGAGCGGGAATACAATGAGCAGTTCTTC. As protein: CASSTLREREYNEQFF. V gene TRBV9 combines with J gene TRBJ2-1; 7 bases are a match to TRBD2. V was clipped by 4 bases and J by 4 bases; unmatched bases: 11. The CDR3 runs to 16 residues. Germline CDR1 and CDR2: SGDLS and YYNGEE.